These 15 T cell receptor beta chains share one sample of origin, sequenced in a study of prognosis after radiotherapy for stage I lung cancer. Researchers used two-round multiplex PCR to amplify TCR beta CDR3 starting from genomic DNA. Primers (each specific to one TRBV or TRBJ gene) were used in first-round PCR. TCRdb ran MiXCR on the multiplex PCR reads and lists one entry per CDR3 protein. This table holds roughly 20,000 distinct CDR3 sequences, 45% to 70% found once. This specimen consisted of PBMCs, obtained before or after stereotactic body radiation therapy (not recorded which). Every receptor here comes from a donor at least 50 years old with non-small cell lung cancer.

At least ten counts were recorded for this clonotype. This chain uses TRBV11-3 with TRBJ2-1; D not certain. The V and J ends lost 3 bases and 7 bases respectively, with 13 bases between them. This CDR3 is 14 amino acids long. The germline V gene has CDR1 SGHNT and CDR2 YENEEA. CDR3 nucleotide sequence: TGTGCCAGCAGCTTGGGCGGCCTAGAAAATGAGCAGTTCTTC. Translating gives CASSLGGLENEQFF.

The rearrangement joins TRBV15 to TRBJ2-3; TRBD2 aligns across 9 bases. With 1 base clipped from V and 5 bases from J, the junction kept 4 bases outside the gene matches. Germline CDR1 reads LNHNV; CDR2 reads YYDKDF (reference sequence). This CDR3 comprises 15 residues. CDR3 residues: CATSRAPRGGDTQYF. The DNA of the CDR3 is TGTGCCACCAGCAGAGCTCCGCGGGGGGGAGATACGCAGTATTTT.

The CDR3 reads CASIPRQGSYEQYF. The CDR3 DNA reads TGTGCCAGCATTCCCAGACAGGGTTCCTACGAGCAGTACTTC. The V and J genes are TRBV6-1 and TRBJ2-7; 7 positions match TRBD1. V lost 7 bases to trimming and J lost 1 base; unmatched junction nucleotides: 7. The CDR3 is 14 residues long. Germline assignment: CDR1 MNHNS and CDR2 SASEGT.

This chain connects TRBV6-4 to TRBJ2-1; D gene ambiguous. Trimming stripped 8 bases from V and 7 bases from J, with 15 bases between. The CDR3 length is 13 residues. Germline V lookup: CDR1 MRHNA, CDR2 SNTAGT. CDR3 sequence reads: CASAMTTGNEQFF. For the CDR3, the DNA is TGTGCCAGCGCCATGACGACTGGGAATGAGCAGTTCTTC.

By share of the sample, this clonotype is medium-sized. V usage is TRBV6-1 and J usage is TRBJ2-1; 7 bases fit TRBD2. This CDR3 has 13 amino acids. Germline-derived CDR1 and CDR2 are MNHNS and SASEGT. Trimming removed 6 bases from V and 6 bases from J; junction bases left unmatched: 5. CDR3 coding DNA: TGTGCCAGCAGCACGTCGGGGGGCAATGAGCAGTTCTTC. Translating gives CASSTSGGNEQFF.

By sample share, this clonotype is medium-sized. The chain links TRBV4-1 to TRBJ1-2; perhaps TRBD1 as D (5 bases). The germline V gene has CDR1 MGHRA and CDR2 YSYEKL. The CDR3 covers 15 residues. V gave up 0 bases and J gave up 2 bases, with 10 bases separating them. The CDR3 DNA follows: TGCGCCAGCAGCCAAGATGGTTGGGGGAACTATGGCTACACCTTC. Protein product: CASSQDGWGNYGYTF.

By its share, this clonotype is medium-sized (0.01 to 0.1%). V usage is TRBV6-5 and J usage is TRBJ2-7; no definite D call. The germline V and J ends were trimmed by 1 base and 6 bases, with 13 bases remaining between them. CDR3 size: 14 residues. CDR1 is MNHEY and CDR2 is SVGAGI in the germline V gene. CDR3 nucleotides: TGTGCCAGCAGTTACTTGGCTGCACTGGGCGAGCAGTACTTC. It is translated as CASSYLAALGEQYF.

This clonotype was counted only a few times. Since a far larger clone is one base different, this is likely a read error. The V and J genes are TRBV6-4 and TRBJ2-3; TRBD2 matches 9 bases. V shed 5 bases and J 2 bases; nucleotides not matched to a gene: 11. From germline, CDR1 is MRHNA and CDR2 SNTAGT. The CDR3 spans 17 residues. The chain's CDR3 is CASSYSQLAGLTDTQYF. CDR3 coding DNA: TGTGCCAGCAGTTATTCCCAACTAGCGGGCCTCACAGATACGCAGTATTTT.

This clonotype came up many times. J is TRBJ2-5 and V is TRBV5-1; 7 bases line up with TRBD2. Germline V gene lookup returns CDR1 SGHRS and CDR2 YFSETQ. The CDR3 contains 14 residues. V lost 1 base, J lost 5 bases, and 5 bases stayed unmatched. The CDR3 is CASSLRAGDETQYF. CDR3 bases: TGCGCCAGCAGCTTGAGGGCGGGAGACGAGACCCAGTACTTC. The variable domain in full, with the rest retrieved from reference TRBV5-1 and TRBJ2-5, is KAGVTQTPRYLIKTRGQQVTLSCSPISGHRSVSWYQQTPGQGLQFLFEYFSETQRNKGNFPGRFSGRQFSNSRSEMNVSTLELGDSALYLCASSLRAGDETQYFGPGTRLLVL.

This chain uses TRBV5-1 with TRBJ1-1; D perhaps matches TRBD1 (5 bases). The CDR3 spans 17 residues. The V end lost 2 bases, the J end lost 2 bases, and 19 bases lay between the germline ends. CDR1 is SGHRS and CDR2 is YFSETQ in the germline V gene. CDR3 region: CASSFGRGETSNTEAFF. The CDR3 bases are TGCGCCAGCAGCTTCGGGAGGGGAGAGACCTCTAACACTGAAGCTTTCTTT.

The CDR3 region has the DNA TGCGCCAGCAGCTCGATCTTTAGTAGCACAGATACGCAGTATTTT. Its protein product is CASSSIFSSTDTQYF. The J gene is TRBJ2-3, the V gene TRBV5-1, with D unclear. V lost 3 bases to trimming and J lost 0 bases, with 11 bases between them. The V gene's germline CDR1 is SGHRS and CDR2 YFSETQ. The length of the CDR3 is 15 residues.

This clonotype was seen at least ten times. This chain links TRBV3-1 with TRBJ1-1; TRBD1 aligns across 7 bases. The CDR3 is 14 residues long. J lost 0 bases, V lost 4 bases, and 2 bases had no gene match. Per germline, CDR1 LGHDT and CDR2 YNNKEL (reference sequence). The CDR3 sequence is CASSPTGVNTEAFF. The CDR3 bases are TGTGCCAGCAGCCCCACAGGGGTGAACACTGAAGCTTTCTTT.

V and J are TRBV11-2 and TRBJ2-5, with D tentatively TRBD1 (6 bases). Germline loops: CDR1 SGHAT, CDR2 FQNNGV. Trimming left V 5 bases short and J 5 bases short, with 12 bases between. The length of the CDR3 is 13 residues. The CDR3 sequence: CASSEDRPETQYF. The CDR3 bases are TGTGCCAGCAGCGAAGACAGGCCGGAGACCCAGTACTTC.

This chain joins TRBV2 and TRBJ2-7, with a weak D call TRBD1 (5 bases). The CDR3 has 10 residues. V lost 4 bases to trimming and J lost 12 bases, with 10 bases between them. Germline V gene sequence: CDR1 SNHLY, CDR2 FYNNEI. CDR3 DNA: TGTGCCAGCAGTGGGCAGGGTGCGTACTTC. This encodes CASSGQGAYF.

This chain connects TRBV6-2 or TRBV6-3 to TRBJ1-5, with no clear D. The CDR3 is 13 amino acids. Looked up from germline, CDR1 is MNHEY and CDR2 is SVGEGT. Trimming pared 6 bases from V and 5 bases from J, leaving 11 bases between. CDR3 nucleotides: TGTGCCAGCAGAACAGTACGGGATCAGCCCCAGCATTTT. Amino acids: CASRTVRDQPQHF.